These T cell receptor beta chains were read from a single sample in a study of blood T cell repertoires in COVID-19. Only in-frame clones appear in the TCRdb table, and some are missing; sequencing was by immunoSEQ multiplex PCR. Of approximately 210,000 clones listed, just under 85% are singletons. Sequencing input: peripheral blood. The receptor source for this set is a man between 60 and 75 years old with COVID-19, enrolled during active disease. Both conserved end residues are part of each CDR3. Fields, in order: V gene, J gene, CDR3 protein.

>TRBV7-6|TRBJ1-3
CASSLKVAGNTIYF
>TRBV27|TRBJ1-1
CASSYARDRGRLYTEAFF
>TRBV20-1|TRBJ2-1
CSASMDSFNEQFF
>TRBV30|TRBJ1-1
CAWGQHRVLGTEAFF
>TRBV7-3|TRBJ1-3
CASSLAGGNTIYF
>TRBV18|TRBJ2-7
CASSPPTGTYEQYF
>TRBV18|TRBJ1-1
CASSPARVNTEAFF
>TRBV30|TRBJ1-5
CAWSTNSGQGQPQHF
>TRBV6-2/TRBV6-3|TRBJ1-4
CASSPTRTGNNEKLFF
>TRBV5-1|TRBJ1-2
CASRDWTGGYGYTF
>TRBV11-3|TRBJ2-1
CASSLTSGRAGNEQFF
>TRBV28|TRBJ1-6
CASSMTGVSPLHF
>TRBV18|TRBJ2-1
CASSEGLAGVYEQFF
>TRBV10-1|TRBJ1-1
CASRGVSTEAFF
>TRBV19|TRBJ1-2
CASSSYTGVIYGYTF
>TRBV19|TRBJ2-7
CASSPKRQGSDEQYF
>TRBV5-1|TRBJ1-1
CASSSRQGALLGAFF
>TRBV6-6|TRBJ1-2
CASSYRSGQNYGYTF
>TRBV12-3/TRBV12-4|TRBJ1-2
CASSVDRGYGYTF
>TRBV5-6|TRBJ1-6
CASSLRSSSYNSPLHF
>TRBV19|TRBJ2-5
CASSIGTAQETQYF
>TRBV2|TRBJ1-2
CASKVEAVNYGYTF
>TRBV19|TRBJ1-1
CASRRQGLSGAFF
>TRBV19|TRBJ2-5
CASSIGTGNRETQYF
>TRBV7-7|TRBJ2-7
CASSPGQGAYEQYF
>TRBV7-2|TRBJ2-5
CASTVGGRETQYF
>TRBV12-3/TRBV12-4|TRBJ1-5
CASSLTDNQPQHF
>TRBV15|TRBJ2-1
CATSRDGPTASGLYNEQFF
>TRBV27|TRBJ1-1
CASSLGRGRTEAFF
>TRBV11-2|TRBJ1-5
CASSLGRGTNQPQHF
>TRBV5-6|TRBJ2-7
CASSTPLREGPYEQYF
>TRBV9|TRBJ1-1
CASSVTPGAEAFF
>TRBV7-2|TRBJ2-7
CASSPRTGRDEQYF
>TRBV7-8|TRBJ2-1
CASSLGLVSYNEQFF
>TRBV27|TRBJ1-3
CASSFSYSGNTIYF
>TRBV2|TRBJ2-5
CASNAETGKETQYF
>TRBV19|TRBJ1-6
CASTLRTGADSPLHF
>TRBV6-6|TRBJ2-7
CASSSILARISYEQYF
>TRBV24-1|TRBJ2-1
CATSDPLGDRVYNEQFF
>TRBV18|TRBJ1-2
CASSPQQGANYGYTF
>TRBV27|TRBJ1-2
CASSFRGSYGYTF
>TRBV27|TRBJ1-1
CASSLRPGGVGEAFF
>TRBV7-9|TRBJ2-7
CASSPGQGLYEQYF
>TRBV15|TRBJ2-1
CATSRRVGYEQFF
>TRBV4-2|TRBJ1-4
CASSRRAGQEKLFF
>TRBV10-3|TRBJ1-1
CAIHRGEGTEAFF
>TRBV7-3|TRBJ2-7
CASSLTVDPSRDRPYEQYF
>TRBV12-3/TRBV12-4|TRBJ2-1
CASSFTGTSSFF
>TRBV20-1|TRBJ2-1
CSASEETSGISSYNEQFF
>TRBV11-3|NA
CASSLGQRQGEQFF
>TRBV5-6|TRBJ2-3
CASSLNGQGYTDTQYF
>TRBV5-1|TRBJ2-7
CASRIDGTSRAYEQYF
>TRBV5-4|TRBJ2-7
CASRELAGEPYEQYF
>TRBV18|TRBJ1-2
CASSLPTGWNYGYTF
>TRBV28|TRBJ2-3
CASSSSNRGVIGDTQYF
>TRBV30|TRBJ2-2
CAWSTTGATGELFF
>TRBV4-2|TRBJ1-1
CASSQETGGNTEAFF
>TRBV5-1|TRBJ2-3
CASSLAGGTGGTDTQYF
>TRBV24-1|TRBJ2-7
CATSDSTIGYEQYF